Presented here are 23 T cell receptor beta chains from one specimen sequenced in a study of T-cell memory formation after mild COVID-19. TCRdb used MiXCR to reprocess the 5' RACE reads, holding one entry per CDR3 protein. Seen here are roughly 340,000 distinct CDR3 sequences, about 16% observed once, and the top ten hold about a fifth. The sample was PBMCs or a T cell subset sorted from them (not recorded which). The origin of the receptors is a man younger than 30 who had mild COVID-19 (a few samples of this study predate the infection). Cell type and time point are not known.

The sample holds a few counts of this clonotype. The V gene is TRBV25-1, the J gene TRBJ2-5; 8 nucleotides line up with TRBD2. V shed 5 bases and J 4 bases; nucleotides not matched to a gene: 6. From germline, CDR1 is MGHDK and CDR2 SYGVNS. The CDR3 runs 14 residues. CDR3 amino acids: CASSTAGGSETQYF. CDR3 coding DNA: TGTGCCAGCAGTACGGCGGGGGGTTCAGAGACCCAGTACTTC.

The chain carries TRBV12-3 or TRBV12-4 and TRBJ1-5; D might be TRBD1 (5 bases). The CDR3 loop spans 12 amino acids. V was shortened by 8 bases and J by 8 bases, with 13 bases between the two germline ends. This CDR3 is CASGEGYEPQHF. The CDR3 DNA sequence: TGTGCCAGCGGGGAGGGGTATGAGCCCCAGCATTTT.

The V call is TRBV7-9, the J call TRBJ1-1, with D perhaps matching TRBD1 (6 bases). V lost 1 base, J lost 10 bases, and 16 bases lay in between. CDR3 length: 14 residues. The V gene's germline CDR1 is SEHNR and CDR2 FQNEAQ (reference sequence). In DNA form, the CDR3 reads TGTGCCAGCAGCTTAGGGGGGGGCGCGTTCGGAGCTTTCTTT. It yields the protein CASSLGGGAFGAFF. The whole variable domain, filled in from reference TRBV7-9 and TRBJ1-1, reads DTGVSQNPRHKITKRGQNVTFRCDPISEHNRLYWYRQTLGQGPEFLTYFQNEAQLEKSRLLSDRFSAERPKGSFSTLEIQRTEQGDSAMYLCASSLGGGAFGAFFGQGTRLTVV.

This clonotype showed up just a few times. V is TRBV11-2 and J is TRBJ2-5; TRBD1 aligns across 9 bases. The germline CDR1 and CDR2 sequences are SGHAT and FQNNGV. V lost 10 bases and J lost 5; bases outside the gene matches: 8. This CDR3 contains 13 residues. CDR3 residues: CATRQGVGETQYF. Written as DNA, the CDR3 is TGTGCCACGCGACAGGGGGTGGGGGAGACCCAGTACTTC.

This clonotype was counted a few times. The chain couples TRBV4-2 to TRBJ2-3, with D possibly TRBD1 on 7 matching bases. Between the trimmed V and J ends, which lost 1 base and 4 bases, there was a span of 15 bases. The CDR3 length is 16 residues. CDR1 and CDR2 from the germline V gene are LGHNA and YNFKEQ. This CDR3 is CASSQGRGPRSDTQYF. For the CDR3, the DNA is TGTGCCAGCAGCCAAGGGAGGGGGCCGAGGTCAGATACGCAGTATTTT.

The chain carries TRBV5-1 and TRBJ2-3; no clear D. The ends were cut back, 0 bases at V and 2 bases at J, with 10 bases in the middle. Germline V gene data show CDR1 as SGHRS and CDR2 as YFSETQ. This CDR3 has 15 residues. The CDR3, as DNA: TGCGCCAGCAGCTTGGCGACCAGCTTCACAGATACGCAGTATTTT. Its protein is CASSLATSFTDTQYF.

V is TRBV4-1 and J is TRBJ2-7, with TRBD1 matching over 10 bases. The CDR3 length is 18 residues. Germline-derived CDR1 and CDR2 are MGHRA and YSYEKL. Germline trimming cut 5 bases from V and 0 bases from J; bases unmatched to any gene: 13. CDR3 bases: TGCGCCAGCAGCACACGAACCGGGACAGGGGTCATCTCCTACGAGCAGTACTTC. Translated, it gives CASSTRTGTGVISYEQYF.

There are a few counts of this clonotype. V gene TRBV2 combines with J gene TRBJ2-7; D unclear. Germline CDR1 SNHLY, CDR2 FYNNEI. V lost 4 bases, J lost 3 bases, and 7 bases lay in between. The CDR3 spans 12 residues. The CDR3 loop reads CASSVSSYEQYV. CDR3 nucleotide sequence: TGTGCCAGCAGTGTTTCCAGCTACGAGCAGTACGTC.

V is TRBV12-5 and J is TRBJ2-3, with D maybe TRBD2 (6 bases). CDR1 and CDR2 from the germline V gene are LGHNT and FRNRAP. The CDR3 sequence is 16 residues long. Trimming took 0 bases from V and 0 from J, leaving 10 bases between them. The CDR3 here is CASGLVLGGSTDTQYF. The CDR3 nucleotides are TGTGCTAGTGGTTTGGTACTCGGGGGAAGCACAGATACGCAGTATTTT. The variable domain in full, completed from reference TRBV12-5 and TRBJ2-3, reads DARVTQTPRHKVTEMGQEVTMRCQPILGHNTVFWYRQTMMQGLELLAYFRNRAPLDDSGMPKDRFSAEMPDATLATLKIQPSEPRDSAVYFCASGLVLGGSTDTQYFGPGTRLTVL.

CDR3 residues: CASSRSTEETQYF. The CDR3 DNA sequence: TGTGCCAGCAGCCGCTCGACAGAAGAGACCCAGTACTTC. V is TRBV7-6 and J is TRBJ2-5; a possible D gene is TRBD1 (5 bases). The ends were cut back, 5 bases at V and 3 bases at J, with 10 bases in the middle. The CDR3 consists of 13 residues. Per germline, CDR1 SGHVS and CDR2 FNYEAQ.

The chain carries TRBV12-3 or TRBV12-4 and TRBJ1-6; 7 bases fit TRBD1. This CDR3 spans 13 amino acids. Trimming cost V 5 bases and J 9 bases; bases outside gene matches: 4. DNA for the CDR3: TGTGCCAGCAGTGGGAACAGGGGTTCACCCCTCCACTTT. Translating it yields CASSGNRGSPLHF.

The chain has TRBV6-2 or TRBV6-3 and TRBJ2-5; no reliable D call. Germline CDR1 reads MNHEY; CDR2 reads SVGEGT. V was cut by 6 bases and J by 6 bases, with 11 bases left in between. This CDR3 has 12 amino acids. CDR3 nucleotides: TGTGCCAGCAGGGCGGAGAGAAAGACCCAGTACTTC. This codes for CASRAERKTQYF.

This clonotype was recorded a few times. The V and J genes are TRBV6-2 or TRBV6-3 and TRBJ2-7; D is ambiguous. The CDR3 runs 12 residues. Per germline, CDR1 MNHEY and CDR2 SVGEGT. V lost 5 bases and J 9 bases, leaving 14 bases between the germline ends. The CDR3 protein is CASSQGLPRQYV. CDR3 nucleotides: TGTGCCAGCAGTCAAGGGCTTCCCAGGCAGTACGTC.

There are a few counts of this clonotype. The chain combines TRBV5-1 with TRBJ2-1; no clear D. This CDR3 has 13 residues. Germline CDR1 and CDR2: SGHRS and YFSETQ. V lost 3 bases and J lost 9, with 13 bases in between. The CDR3 loop is CASSSPPGPEQFF. CDR3 sequence (DNA): TGCGCCAGCAGCTCTCCCCCCGGGCCTGAGCAGTTCTTC.

V gene TRBV5-1 combines with J gene TRBJ2-3, with D tentatively TRBD1 (7 bases). Germline loops: CDR1 SGHRS, CDR2 YFSETQ. Between the trimmed V and J ends, which lost 4 bases and 5 bases, there was a span of 32 bases. The CDR3 sequence is 20 residues long. The CDR3 nucleotides read TGCGCCAGCAGCCTGAGGCCCCGGAGTGTAACCCGCCAGGGGGGAGATACGCAGTATTTT. Its translation is CASSLRPRSVTRQGGDTQYF.

This clonotype was counted many times. The chain carries TRBV20-1 and TRBJ2-7; 11 bases are shared with TRBD2. This CDR3 region has 16 residues. The ends lost 1 base at V and 2 bases at J; junction bases unmatched: 7. The germline CDR1 and CDR2 sequences are DFQATT and SNEGSKA (reference sequence). CDR3 sequence: CSARGWGLAATYEQYF. The CDR3 DNA is TGCAGTGCTAGAGGTTGGGGACTAGCGGCAACCTACGAGCAGTACTTC.

This clonotype was counted many times. V usage is TRBV5-1 and J usage is TRBJ2-1, with D perhaps assigned TRBD1 or TRBD2 (5 bases each). CDR1 is SGHRS, CDR2 YFSETQ, per germline. V was cut by 3 bases and J by 7 bases, with 17 bases left in between. There are 15 residues in the CDR3. The CDR3: CASSWGTNQQNEQFF. The CDR3 coding sequence is TGCGCCAGCAGCTGGGGGACCAATCAACAGAATGAGCAGTTCTTC.

The table lists this clonotype with many counts. The genes are TRBV5-1 and TRBJ1-1; D is possibly TRBD1 (6 bases). CDR1 and CDR2 (germline): SGHRS, YFSETQ. Trimming stripped 3 bases from V and 1 base from J, with 10 bases between. The length of the CDR3 is 14 residues. The CDR3 region is CASSYRASNTEAFF. The CDR3 nucleotides read TGCGCCAGCAGCTACAGGGCTTCGAACACTGAAGCTTTCTTT. Variable domain in full (rest from reference TRBV5-1 and TRBJ1-1): KAGVTQTPRYLIKTRGQQVTLSCSPISGHRSVSWYQQTPGQGLQFLFEYFSETQRNKGNFPGRFSGRQFSNSRSEMNVSTLELGDSALYLCASSYRASNTEAFFGQGTRLTVV.

The chain employs TRBV19 and TRBJ2-7; possibly TRBD1 for D (6 bases). The CDR3 consists of 14 residues. Germline V gene sequence: CDR1 LNHDA, CDR2 SQIVND (reference sequence). V lost 5 bases and J 6 bases, leaving 17 bases between the germline ends. The CDR3 nucleotides read TGTGCCAGTAGTTCACAGGGTGGGGTCGGCGAGCAGTACGTC. It codes for CASSSQGGVGEQYV.

The V call is TRBV24-1, the J call TRBJ2-1, with TRBD1 matching over 7 bases. The CDR3 length is 15 residues. V trimming: 3 bases; J trimming: 6 bases; junction bases outside the gene matches: 7. Germline values: CDR1 KGHDR, CDR2 SFDVKD. The CDR3 bases are TGTGCCACCAGTGATCCAGGGGGTAGTGGCAATGAGCAGTTCTTC. It translates to CATSDPGGSGNEQFF.

This clonotype was observed a handful of times. The chain has TRBV5-4 and TRBJ2-3, with 8 bases that match TRBD1. The germline CDR1 and CDR2 sequences are SGHNT and YYREEE (reference sequence). Trimming removed 1 base from V and 5 bases from J; junction bases left unmatched: 6. CDR3 length: 15 residues. CDR3 DNA sequence: TGTGCCAGCAGCTTGTACAGGGGGGCGGTAGATACGCAGTATTTT. Translation gives CASSLYRGAVDTQYF.

This clonotype showed up just a few times. The chain employs TRBV7-3 and TRBJ2-5, with D perhaps TRBD2 (5 bases). The CDR3 totals 14 residues. The germline V gene has CDR1 SGHTA and CDR2 FQGTGA. V shed 2 bases and J shed 5 bases, with 12 bases lying between them. CDR3 sequence reads: CASSLSAGPETQYF. The DNA of the CDR3 is TGTGCCAGCAGCTTATCGGCGGGCCCGGAGACCCAGTACTTC.

This clonotype has ten or more counts. For the CDR3, the DNA is TGTGCCAGCTCACCACTCACTAGCGGTTCCTACAATGAGCAGTTCTTC. Translated: CASSPLTSGSYNEQFF. The chain combines TRBV18 with TRBJ2-1; 8 positions match TRBD2. Looked up from germline, CDR1 is KGHSH and CDR2 is LQKENI. V dropped 1 base and J dropped 1; count of bases not matched to a gene: 3. The CDR3 runs 16 residues. The full variable domain, rest sourced from reference TRBV18 and TRBJ2-1, is NAGVMQNPRHLVRRRGQEARLRCSPMKGHSHVYWYRQLPEEGLKFMVYLQKENIIDESGMPKERFSAEFPKEGPSILRIQQVVRGDSAAYFCASSPLTSGSYNEQFFGPGTRLTVL.